This TCR beta chain came from a study of T cell responses to AZD1222 COVID-19 vaccine listed by TCRdb under 2021. Looking at the study overall: AZD1222 recipients whose second dose came at about 4 weeks and those whose second dose came at about 12 weeks were combined into one group, since spike-specific TCR depth and breadth did not differ between the two schedules. A total of around 240 trial participants underwent TCR sequencing, of whom some 200 had received two doses of AZD1222 and approximately 25 had received two doses of the MenACWY control vaccine. Trial participants were enrolled by age into subgroups of 18-55, 56-69 and 70-plus years, and around 140, 26 and 57 TCR-sequenced participants, respectively, were included in these subgroups. The paper as a whole reports these results and caveats: Conclusions about previously exposed vaccinees are limited because only five or six AZD1222 recipients were SARS-CoV-2 seropositive at baseline. The 56-69-year group was small, and its depth increase did not reach significance, likely because of low power. After two AZD1222 doses, spike-specific TCR breadth and depth were significantly higher than at day 0 and than in MenACWY recipients. Nearly half of unique spike-specific TCRs reportedly recognized epitopes outside regions mutated in the B.1.351 and B.1.1.7 variants. Vaccine-associated CD4 TCRs spanned the whole spike protein, with dominant responses in regions 160-218 and 743-854. Because no day 14 peak-response samples were available, repertoires were characterized only after the peak T cell response. Participants were mostly white British, with more females than males. The authors suggested clonal diversity may have been underestimated.

Trimming at the junction amounts to 1 base on V and 2 bases on J, and the germline ends lie 6 bases apart. Including the terminal cysteine and phenylalanine, the CDR3 comprises 14 residues. Only the CDR3 region is kept as DNA, spanning 42 bases read in frame from base 1. CDR1 SGHAT and CDR2 FQNNGV are derived from the germline V gene. On this clone itself: This clone's antigen is unknown. One base away there is no much larger clone; base qualities are not given.

The time point label here, explained by the study, means: baseline before first vaccination. Vaccinee samples came from UK trials COV001 and COV002, including a single-blind randomized controlled phase 2/3 trial of AZD1222 (ChAdOx1 nCoV-19) in healthy adults. For TCRbeta chain sequencing, PBMC samples from trial participants were taken at day 0 and at day 28 after the second dose. The CDR3 regions of human TCRbeta chains were subjected to immunosequencing. Concerning the study's data processing: TCRs in the repertoires were compared against a reference library of SARS-CoV-2-specific TCRs that had been generated with the MIRA antigen-specificity platform. Breadth was defined as the fraction of unique TCRs that were SARS-CoV-2-associated. Depth was defined as the fraction of total T cells that were SARS-CoV-2-associated. Each spike-specific TCR was assigned to its reactive spike region and to a CD4 or CD8 class using the MIRA data. Log10-transformed breadth and depth values were compared by one-way ANOVA with Sidak's multiple comparisons tests. The clones in this table, taken by TCRdb from immuneACCESS, are in-frame only. Not every clone is retained; where verified, under half of the shortfall comes from an unresolved V gene, and the cause of the rest is unknown. For V, J and clone size, that table is used; D and trimming come from the DNA. The sample profile shows 100,000 to 110,000 clones; 85% to 90% of them were found once. The ten most abundant clones make up around a sixth of the sample.

The V and J genes are TRBV11-2 and TRBJ1-5; the D gene is not confidently resolved. The specimen comprised peripheral blood, sampled on day 0 of AZD1222 vaccination. This TCR was sampled from an adult in good health. The nucleotide sequence is TGTGCCAGCAGCTTAGGGCAGGGCAATCAGCCCCAGCATTTT. This gives the protein CASSLGQGNQPQHF.